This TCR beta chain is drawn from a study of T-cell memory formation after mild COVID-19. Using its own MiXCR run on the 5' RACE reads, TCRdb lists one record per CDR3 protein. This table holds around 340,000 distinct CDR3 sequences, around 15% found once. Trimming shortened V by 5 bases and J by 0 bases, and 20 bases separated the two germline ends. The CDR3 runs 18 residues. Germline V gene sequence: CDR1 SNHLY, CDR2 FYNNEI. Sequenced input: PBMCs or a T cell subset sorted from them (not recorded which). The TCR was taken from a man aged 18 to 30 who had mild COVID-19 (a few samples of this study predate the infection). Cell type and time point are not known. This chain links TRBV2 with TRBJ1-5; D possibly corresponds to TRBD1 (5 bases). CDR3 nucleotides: TGTGCCAGCAGTCGGGGAGCCGACAGCCTCTATAGCAATCAGCCCCAGCATTTT. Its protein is CASSRGADSLYSNQPQHF.